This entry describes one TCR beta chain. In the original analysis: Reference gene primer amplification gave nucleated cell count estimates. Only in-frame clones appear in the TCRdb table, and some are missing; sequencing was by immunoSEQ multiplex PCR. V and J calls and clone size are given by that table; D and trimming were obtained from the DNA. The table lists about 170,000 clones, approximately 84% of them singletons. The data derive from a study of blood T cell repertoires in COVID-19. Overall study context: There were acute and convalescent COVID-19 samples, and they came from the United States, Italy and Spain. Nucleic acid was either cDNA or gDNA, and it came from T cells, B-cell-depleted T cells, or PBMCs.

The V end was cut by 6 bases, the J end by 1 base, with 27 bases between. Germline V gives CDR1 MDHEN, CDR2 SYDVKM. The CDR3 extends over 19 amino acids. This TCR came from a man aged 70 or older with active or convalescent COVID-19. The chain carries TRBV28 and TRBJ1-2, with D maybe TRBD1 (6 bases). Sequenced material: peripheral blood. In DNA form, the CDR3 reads TGTGCCAGCAGCACACCTGGGCGGGGGGCGGTTTCGGTTAACTATGGCTACACCTTC. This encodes CASSTPGRGAVSVNYGYTF.